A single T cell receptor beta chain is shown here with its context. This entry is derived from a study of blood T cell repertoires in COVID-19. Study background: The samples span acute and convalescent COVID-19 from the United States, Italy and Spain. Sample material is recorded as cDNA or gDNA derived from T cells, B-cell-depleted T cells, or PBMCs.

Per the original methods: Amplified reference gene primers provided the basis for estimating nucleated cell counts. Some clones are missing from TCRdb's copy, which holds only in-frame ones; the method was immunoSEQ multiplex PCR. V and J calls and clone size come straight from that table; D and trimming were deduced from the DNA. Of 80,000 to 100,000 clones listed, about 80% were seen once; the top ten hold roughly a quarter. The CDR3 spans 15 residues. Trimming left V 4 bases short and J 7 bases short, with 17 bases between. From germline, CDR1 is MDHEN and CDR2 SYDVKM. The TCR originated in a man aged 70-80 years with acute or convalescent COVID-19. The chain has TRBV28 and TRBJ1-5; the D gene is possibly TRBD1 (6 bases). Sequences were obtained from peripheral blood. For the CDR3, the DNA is TGTGCCAGCAGTTCACCGGGGGGGCGGGAACAGCCCCAGCATTTT. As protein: CASSSPGGREQPQHF.